Below are 27 T cell receptor beta chains sequenced from a single sample in a study of blood T cell repertoires in COVID-19. Profiled with immunoSEQ multiplex PCR; TCRdb holds only in-frame clones, not every one. The table has about 400,000 clones, roughly 86% seen once. The sample consisted of PBMCs or T cells enriched from blood (not recorded which). These receptors came from a woman under 40 who had recovered from COVID-19.

The chain uses TRBV4-1 and TRBJ2-7, with 14 bases matching TRBD2. Germline CDR1 is MGHRA and CDR2 is YSYEKL. The CDR3 spans 18 residues. V lost 5 bases, J lost 6 bases, and 15 bases stayed unmatched. The CDR3 is CASSSAWGTSGSLGEQYF. CDR3 nucleotide sequence: TGCGCCAGCAGCTCTGCATGGGGGACTAGCGGGAGTCTGGGCGAGCAGTACTTC.

This clone was seen more than once but under ten times. The rearrangement uses TRBV7-2 and TRBJ2-6; 7 bases fit TRBD2. The CDR3 covers 15 residues. CDR1 SGHTA and CDR2 FQGNSA come from the germline V gene. V trimming: 7 bases; J trimming: 9 bases; junction bases outside the gene matches: 12. The CDR3 coding sequence is TGTGCCAGCAACCCAAAACGCGGGGGTGTCAACGTCCTGACTTTC. It yields the protein CASNPKRGGVNVLTF.

This chain links TRBV30 with TRBJ1-6; tentative D call: TRBD1 (5 bases). CDR3 size: 14 residues. Germline loops: CDR1 GTSNPN, CDR2 SVGIG (reference sequence). The V and J ends lost 0 bases and 10 bases respectively, with 13 bases between them. Here the CDR3 DNA reads TGTGCCTGGAGTGTAATGCAGGGAGGCTCACCCCTCCACTTT. This codes for CAWSVMQGGSPLHF. The entire variable domain, with the rest obtained from reference TRBV30 and TRBJ1-6, is as follows: SQTIHQWPATLVQPVGSPLSLECTVEGTSNPNLYWYRQAAGRGLQLLFYSVGIGQISSEVPQNLSASRPQDRQFILSSKKLLLSDSGFYLCAWSVMQGGSPLHFGNGTRLTVT.

The CDR3 is CASSFNDRRNYGYTF. Here the CDR3 DNA reads TGTGCCAGCAGCTTCAACGACAGAAGAAACTATGGCTACACCTTC. The chain carries TRBV7-9 and TRBJ1-2, with D perhaps TRBD1 (5 bases). The ends were cut back, 3 bases at V and 2 bases at J, with 13 bases in the middle. Germline V lookup: CDR1 SEHNR, CDR2 FQNEAQ (reference sequence). The CDR3 runs to 15 residues.

The V call is TRBV5-6, the J call TRBJ1-5; 9 bases are a match to TRBD1. The CDR3 has 15 residues. J lost 1 base, V lost 4 bases, and 3 bases had no gene match. From germline, CDR1 is SGHDT and CDR2 YYEEEE. This CDR3 is CASSLGTGSNQPQHF. CDR3 nucleotides: TGTGCCAGCAGCCTAGGGACAGGGAGCAATCAGCCCCAGCATTTT.

Regarding this clone: This same CDR3 is encoded by further DNA sequences in the sample. The chain combines TRBV20-1 with TRBJ2-7, with TRBD1 matching 9 bases. Per the germline V gene, CDR1 is DFQATT and CDR2 is SNEGSKA (reference sequence). Germline trimming cut 3 bases from V and 5 bases from J; bases unmatched to any gene: 8. This CDR3 is 14 amino acids long. The CDR3 here is CSASRDRVINEQYF. The DNA for the CDR3 is TGCAGTGCTAGTAGGGACAGGGTAATCAACGAGCAGTACTTC.

The V call is TRBV9, the J call TRBJ2-7, with 8 bases lining up with TRBD1. V shed 2 bases and J 6 bases; nucleotides not matched to a gene: 7. Germline loops: CDR1 SGDLS, CDR2 YYNGEE. The CDR3 contains 14 residues. The CDR3 coding sequence is TGTGCCAGCAGCGTGGACAGGGTATTGGGCGAGCAGTACTTC. Protein sequence: CASSVDRVLGEQYF. The full variable domain, rest sourced from reference TRBV9 and TRBJ2-7, is DSGVTQTPKHLITATGQRVTLRCSPRSGDLSVYWYQQSLDQGLQFLIQYYNGEERAKGNILERFSAQQFPDLHSELNLSSLELGDSALYFCASSVDRVLGEQYFGPGTRLTVT.

This clone was found many times. This CDR3 reads CASSPREGAGGYEQYF. The CDR3 DNA reads as TGCGCCAGCAGCCCGCGGGAGGGCGCAGGGGGGTACGAGCAGTACTTC. The rearrangement joins TRBV4-1 to TRBJ2-7; 9 bases fit TRBD2. Losses at the gene ends were 4 bases for V and 4 bases for J; bases not matched to a gene: 11. CDR3 size: 16 residues. Germline CDR1 and CDR2: MGHRA and YSYEKL.

The chain couples TRBV6-5 to TRBJ1-3; 9 nucleotides align to TRBD1. The CDR3 totals 15 residues. Germline loops: CDR1 MNHEY, CDR2 SVGAGI. With 6 bases clipped from V and 1 base from J, the junction kept 4 bases outside the gene matches. CDR3 sequence: CASRGQGISGNTIYF. The CDR3 DNA is TGTGCCAGCAGGGGACAGGGAATTTCTGGAAACACCATATATTTT.

The rearrangement joins TRBV9 to TRBJ2-1; TRBD1 matches at 9 bases. CDR1 and CDR2 from the germline V gene are SGDLS and YYNGEE. This CDR3 contains 15 residues. J gave up 6 bases and V 4 bases, and 8 bases lay outside the gene matches. The CDR3 nucleotides read TGTGCCAGCAGCATTGGACAGGGGAATGCCAATGAGCAGTTCTTC. This codes for CASSIGQGNANEQFF.

CDR3 DNA: TGTGCCAGCAGCCTACTAAGACAGGTTCTGAATGGCTACACCTTC. It specifies CASSLLRQVLNGYTF. The chain combines TRBV7-2 with TRBJ1-2; TRBD1 is a possible D gene (6 bases). This CDR3 comprises 15 residues. V dropped 5 bases and J dropped 6 bases, with 19 bases sitting between them. The germline V gene encodes CDR1 SGHTA and CDR2 FQGNSA.

The chain has TRBV2 and TRBJ1-2; tentatively, D is TRBD1 (6 bases). Germline assignment: CDR1 SNHLY and CDR2 FYNNEI. V was shortened by 5 bases and J by 2 bases, with 12 bases between the two germline ends. The CDR3 consists of 14 residues. The CDR3 loop reads CASSYFQGNYGYTF. The DNA of the CDR3 is TGTGCCAGCAGTTATTTTCAGGGGAACTATGGCTACACCTTC. The full variable domain, rest sourced from reference TRBV2 and TRBJ1-2, is EPEVTQTPSHQVTQMGQEVILRCVPISNHLYFYWYRQILGQKVEFLVSFYNNEISEKSEIFDDQFSVERPDGSNFTLKIRSTKLEDSAMYFCASSYFQGNYGYTFGSGTRLTVV.

The chain links TRBV19 to TRBJ1-1, with D maybe TRBD1 (5 bases). The V end was cut by 7 bases, the J end by 5 bases, with 20 bases between. The CDR3 sequence is 15 residues long. CDR1 LNHDA and CDR2 SQIVND come from the germline V gene (reference sequence). For the CDR3, the DNA is TGTGCCAGTACCGCCCCAGGCGGGGCGAAGACTGAAGCTTTCTTT. It codes for CASTAPGGAKTEAFF.

This chain links TRBV2 with TRBJ2-2, with a weak D call TRBD2 (5 bases). This CDR3 is built from 15 residues. The germline V gene has CDR1 SNHLY and CDR2 FYNNEI. Trimming shortened V by 8 bases and J by 4 bases, and 17 bases separated the two germline ends. CDR3 protein: CASRALRAGTGELFF. In nucleotides, the CDR3 is TGTGCCAGCCGAGCACTGAGGGCGGGCACCGGGGAGCTGTTTTTT. The full variable domain, in which reference TRBV2 and TRBJ2-2 provide the parts outside the CDR3, is EPEVTQTPSHQVTQMGQEVILRCVPISNHLYFYWYRQILGQKVEFLVSFYNNEISEKSEIFDDQFSVERPDGSNFTLKIRSTKLEDSAMYFCASRALRAGTGELFFGEGSRLTVL.

V and J are TRBV30 and TRBJ1-3; possible D gene TRBD1, 5 bases. The CDR3 is made up of 11 amino acids. V was trimmed by 5 bases and J by 9 bases, leaving 11 bases between them. CDR1 is GTSNPN, CDR2 SVGIG, per germline (reference sequence). The CDR3 DNA reads TGTGCCTGGCGGGGGTCGGGCACCATATATTTT. Protein product: CAWRGSGTIYF. The complete variable domain, with remaining parts taken from reference TRBV30 and TRBJ1-3, reads SQTIHQWPATLVQPVGSPLSLECTVEGTSNPNLYWYRQAAGRGLQLLFYSVGIGQISSEVPQNLSASRPQDRQFILSSKKLLLSDSGFYLCAWRGSGTIYFGEGSWLTVV.

This chain connects TRBV29-1 to TRBJ2-3, with unresolved D. The CDR3 totals 14 residues. With 3 bases removed from V and 1 base from J, the gap between germline ends came to 11 bases. Germline V gives CDR1 SQVTM, CDR2 ANQGSEA. Here the CDR3 DNA reads TGCAGCGTTGATGGGCAGGATCGCACAGATACGCAGTATTTT. Translation: CSVDGQDRTDTQYF.

The V and J genes are TRBV2 and TRBJ1-2, with D perhaps TRBD1 (6 bases). In germline, CDR1 is SNHLY, CDR2 FYNNEI. V lost 2 bases and J 8 bases, leaving 12 bases between the germline ends. The CDR3 totals 13 residues. The CDR3 here is CASSERGAGGYTF. As DNA, the CDR3 is TGTGCCAGCAGTGAACGGGGGGCCGGGGGCTACACCTTC.

This chain joins TRBV30 and TRBJ1-2; tentatively, D is TRBD1 (5 bases). The CDR3 runs 15 residues. Germline lookup yields CDR1 GTSNPN and CDR2 SVGIG (reference sequence). V was cut by 1 base and J by 3 bases, with 15 bases left in between. The CDR3 loop is CAWSALGGSDYGYTF. DNA for the CDR3: TGTGCCTGGAGTGCGCTTGGGGGGTCTGACTATGGCTACACCTTC.

J is TRBJ2-1 and V is TRBV5-4; D perhaps matches TRBD2 (6 bases). The length of the CDR3 is 14 residues. V shed 0 bases and J shed 7 bases, with 11 bases lying between them. Per germline, CDR1 SGHNT and CDR2 YYREEE (reference sequence). The CDR3 sequence: CASSLAASANEQFF. In nucleotides, the CDR3 is TGTGCCAGCAGCTTGGCGGCTAGCGCAAATGAGCAGTTCTTC.

The CDR3 sequence: CASSLPSGNTIYF. The CDR3 DNA follows: TGTGCCAGCAGCTTACCTTCCGGAAACACCATATATTTT. V is TRBV7-9 and J is TRBJ1-3; no clear D gene. Trimming took 2 bases from V and 4 from J, leaving 6 bases between them. This CDR3 contains 13 residues. Germline lookup yields CDR1 SEHNR and CDR2 FQNEAQ (reference sequence).

This chain links TRBV10-2 with TRBJ2-3, with TRBD1 identical over 9 bases. The CDR3 is 15 amino acids. Germline assignment: CDR1 WSHSY and CDR2 SAAADI. V gave up 6 bases and J gave up 6 bases; unmatched junction bases: 10. The CDR3 loop is CASSPGQGGSDTQYF. CDR3 DNA: TGCGCCAGCAGCCCGGGACAGGGTGGTTCGGATACGCAGTATTTT.

This clone was seen a handful of times. V and J are TRBV7-8 and TRBJ2-7; D unclear. V gave up 7 bases and J gave up 4 bases, with 14 bases separating them. The CDR3 loop spans 13 amino acids. Germline assignment: CDR1 SGHVS and CDR2 FQNEAQ. The CDR3 loop reads CASTPRWAYEQYF. CDR3 DNA sequence: TGTGCCAGCACCCCCCGGTGGGCTTACGAGCAGTACTTC. Complete variable domain (other parts from reference TRBV7-8 and TRBJ2-7): GAGVSQSPRYKVAKRGQDVALRCDPISGHVSLFWYQQALGQGPEFLTYFQNEAQLDKSGLPSDRFFAERPEGSVSTLKIQRTQQEDSAVYLCASTPRWAYEQYFGPGTRLTVT.

This chain connects TRBV7-2 to TRBJ2-1; perhaps TRBD1 as D (6 bases). There are 15 residues in the CDR3. The V end was cut by 1 base, the J end by 7 bases, with 14 bases between. The germline V gene encodes CDR1 SGHTA and CDR2 FQGNSA. In nucleotides, the CDR3 is TGTGCCAGCAGCTTAGGGGGGCTAGCTGGGAATGAGCAGTTCTTC. Amino acid sequence: CASSLGGLAGNEQFF.

The table lists this clone with a few counts. The CDR3 spells CASSTGTGEEKLFF. The CDR3 DNA sequence: TGTGCCAGTAGTACCGGGACAGGGGAGGAAAAACTGTTTTTT. The chain has TRBV19 and TRBJ1-4; 10 bases are shared with TRBD1. The CDR3 has 14 amino acids. The germline CDR1 and CDR2 sequences are LNHDA and SQIVND (reference sequence). V was clipped by 4 bases and J by 8 bases; unmatched bases: 4.

This rearrangement joins TRBV11-2 to TRBJ2-7; D possibly corresponds to TRBD2 (6 bases). This CDR3 spans 16 amino acids. Between the trimmed V and J ends, which lost 5 bases and 3 bases, there was a span of 20 bases. The germline V gene encodes CDR1 SGHAT and CDR2 FQNNGV. The CDR3 nucleotides read TGTGCCAGCAGCGTCCGAACGGGGGTGGGCCTCTACGAGCAGTACTTC. This sequence encodes CASSVRTGVGLYEQYF.

The chain has TRBV9 and TRBJ1-2; a possible D gene is TRBD1 (6 bases). Germline V gene sequence: CDR1 SGDLS, CDR2 YYNGEE. The V and J ends lost 0 bases and 2 bases respectively, with 11 bases between them. The CDR3 contains 15 residues. The CDR3 sequence is CASSVAAQGNYGYTF. In DNA form, the CDR3 reads TGTGCCAGCAGCGTAGCGGCACAGGGAAACTATGGCTACACCTTC.

The genes are TRBV27 and TRBJ2-1; D is uncertain. CDR3 length equals 15 residues. Germline V lookup: CDR1 MNHEY, CDR2 SMNVEV (reference sequence). V gave up 9 bases and J gave up 3 bases, with 18 bases separating them. This CDR3 is CARCGFRDLYNEQFF. DNA for the CDR3: TGTGCCAGATGTGGTTTCCGCGATCTCTACAATGAGCAGTTCTTC.